Listed below are T cell receptor beta chains from one sample, sequenced in a study of cytomegalovirus exposure and HLA in healthy donors. The table came from immunoSEQ multiplex PCR; TCRdb's copy has only in-frame clones and leaves some out. The sample includes some 100,000 clones, 75% to 85% of them seen just once. Sequences were obtained from PBMCs. The receptors were gathered from a woman between 45 and 65 years old in good health and CMV-seropositive. CDR3s include the opening cysteine and the closing phenylalanine or tryptophan.

v_call | cdr3_aa
TRBV4-2 | CASSHTGDGYTF
TRBV9 | CASSGITSGYNEQFF
TRBV9 | CASSETPKGDYGYTF
TRBV7-9 | CASSRTSGMYKGETQYF
TRBV6-6 | CASSSGTGDNSPLHF
TRBV11-2 | CASSLGTDDLETQYF
TRBV7-3 | CASSRGEVDRGRNGAYEQYF
TRBV2 | CASIHYQGPNTEAFF
TRBV18 | CASSPSSHNEQFF
TRBV4-1 | CASSQEGGQNTDTQYF
TRBV6-1 | CASSEADTDTEAFF
TRBV4-2 | CASSQLLETSGATDTQYF
TRBV7-2 | CASSLTVNTEAFF
TRBV9 | CASSPGAGVNEQFF
TRBV7-9 | CASSALAGVHNEQFF
TRBV5-1 | CASSLGDRVTDTQYF
TRBV5-1 | CASSPPGQRFGYTF
TRBV10-3 | CAISDYSGLSYNEQFF
TRBV12-5 | CASGLAYMNTEAFF
TRBV11-2 | CASGLAGSTEAFF
TRBV6-5 | CASSWRRANTEAFF
TRBV6-6 | CASSSNRGRSGNTIYF
TRBV30 | CAWSVGLAGGKTQYF
TRBV19 | CATCQGNTEAFF
TRBV6-1 | CASSVDRSSGNTIYF
TRBV6-5 | CASSSPSRQANTIYF
TRBV7-6 | CASSLGGGGTGELFF
TRBV9 | CASSTLGEDEAFF
TRBV10-3 | CAISDWQGTDTQYF
TRBV5-1 | CASSMTGKGQETQYF
TRBV25-1 | CASSGTGSPGELFF
TRBV6-5 | CASLGAGAETQYF
TRBV18 | CASSPPWRGAEAFF
TRBV2 | CASSVNEQYF
TRBV6-5 | CASSPLGAGTEAFF
TRBV7-3 | CASSPTSDNEQFF
TRBV2 | CATNPYIGGIAEAFF
TRBV5-1 | CASRADRLGATNEKLFF
TRBV5-6 | CASSLGQGNEKLFF
TRBV11-1 | CASSPVGQGVRSSYEQYF
TRBV18 | CASSPRTGQNEQFF
TRBV30 | CAWSPDRGNEKLFF
TRBV27 | CASSAWTGANTGELFF
TRBV2 | CASRGQNTNYGYTF
TRBV4-1 | CASSQEPTGAYNSPLHF
TRBV9 | CASSVGTGGFRNTIYF
TRBV5-4 | CASTGTSGRRNEQFF
TRBV27 | CASSLSGRVAWSGANVLTF
TRBV19 | CASSAQPASYEQYF
TRBV6-1 | CASTTAGEGYTF
TRBV11-2 | CASSLGRDTQYF
TRBV9 | CASSVAYRGTGELFF
TRBV19 | CASTPIGGMKEGNEQFF
TRBV4-1 | CASSLDSGGGQPQHF
TRBV18 | CASSPTGGQGRLSYEQYF